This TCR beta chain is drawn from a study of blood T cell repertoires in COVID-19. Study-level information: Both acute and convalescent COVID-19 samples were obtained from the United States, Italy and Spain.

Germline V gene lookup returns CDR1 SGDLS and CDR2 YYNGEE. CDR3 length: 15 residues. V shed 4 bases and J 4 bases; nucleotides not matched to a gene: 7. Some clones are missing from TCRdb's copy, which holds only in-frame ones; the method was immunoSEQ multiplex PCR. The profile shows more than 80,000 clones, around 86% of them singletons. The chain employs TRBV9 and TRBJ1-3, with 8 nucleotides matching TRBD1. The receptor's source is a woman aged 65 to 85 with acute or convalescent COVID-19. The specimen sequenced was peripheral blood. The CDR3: CASSTDRATGNTIYF. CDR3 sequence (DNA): TGTGCCAGCAGCACGGACAGGGCCACGGGAAACACCATATATTTT.